Listed below are T cell receptor beta chains from one sample, sequenced in a study of blood T cell repertoires in COVID-19. TCRdb's copy holds only in-frame clones and misses some; the assay was immunoSEQ multiplex PCR. The sample yields about 45,000 clones, 75% to 90% seen once. Sequencing was done on a sample of peripheral blood. Receptors were obtained from a woman older than 75 in a cohort sampled during active or convalescent COVID-19. Each CDR3 is given with its conserved first and last residue. The order of the fields is clone size, V gene, D gene, J gene, CDR3 protein, CDR3 DNA. The D gene is left open where the match is weak. Some rows mark clone size as missing; the rest say once, few, many or name a class of expanded clone.

.	TRBV10-3	.	TRBJ1-1	CAISESSGIGTEAFF	TGTGCCATCAGTGAGTCGTCGGGGATTGGCACTGAAGCTTTCTTT
.	TRBV24-1	TRBD2	TRBJ2-3	CATSPGLAGTDTQYF	TGTGCCACCAGCCCCGGACTAGCTGGCACAGATACGCAGTATTTT
.	TRBV5-4	TRBD2	TRBJ2-5	CASSFGGRGVETQYF	TGTGCCAGCAGCTTCGGCGGGAGGGGGGTGGAGACCCAGTACTTC
.	TRBV27	TRBD2	TRBJ2-2	CASSREVVGTGELFF	TGTGCCAGCAGCCGGGAGGTAGTGGGCACCGGGGAGCTGTTTTTT
.	TRBV24-1	TRBD2	TRBJ2-3	CATSSDRLAGANTDTQYF	TGTGCCACCAGTTCGGATCGGTTAGCGGGAGCCAATACAGATACGCAGTATTTT
.	TRBV19	TRBD1	TRBJ2-3	CASSPGGYPTDTQYF	TGTGCCAGTAGCCCAGGGGGCTACCCCACAGATACGCAGTATTTT
.	TRBV5-1	TRBD2	TRBJ2-3	CASSTGLAGVADTQYF	TGCGCCAGCAGCACGGGACTAGCGGGAGTGGCAGATACGCAGTATTTT
.	TRBV5-1	TRBD1	TRBJ2-7	CASSLRGLGTGGHEQYF	TGCGCCAGCAGCTTGAGGGGGTTGGGGACAGGAGGCCACGAGCAGTACTTC
.	TRBV21-1	.	TRBJ1-6	CASSKLGGSYNSPLHF	TGTGCCAGCAGCAAACTGGGAGGGTCCTATAATTCACCCCTCCACTTT
.	TRBV5-1	TRBD1	TRBJ2-7	CASSSGTGVGEQYF	TGCGCCAGCAGCTCCGGGACAGGGGTGGGAGAGCAGTACTTC
.	TRBV2	.	TRBJ2-7	CASSTPRGYEQYF	TGTGCCAGCAGCACCCCACGGGGCTACGAGCAGTACTTC
.	TRBV19	.	TRBJ1-1	CASSPVGGNTEAFF	TGTGCCAGTAGCCCAGTTGGAGGGAACACTGAAGCTTTCTTT
.	TRBV7-3	.	TRBJ2-7	CASSPSGLYYEQYF	TGTGCCAGCAGCCCCTCGGGACTCTACTACGAGCAGTACTTC
.	TRBV7-2	.	TRBJ2-2	CASRKDWNTGELFF	TGTGCCAGCAGAAAGGACTGGAACACCGGGGAGCTGTTTTTT
.	TRBV27	TRBD2	TRBJ2-1	CASSFSGGASNEQFF	TGTGCCAGCAGTTTTAGCGGGGGGGCAAGTAATGAGCAGTTCTTC
.	TRBV7-2	.	TRBJ2-7	CASSLGPNEQYF	TGTGCCAGCAGCTTAGGTCCCAACGAGCAGTACTTC
.	TRBV5-5	.	TRBJ1-6	CASSRTVDNSPLHF	TGTGCCAGCAGTAGGACAGTGGATAATTCACCCCTCCACTTT
.	TRBV5-1	TRBD1	TRBJ2-2	CASSPGQGARTGELFF	TGCGCCAGCAGCCCTGGACAGGGGGCGCGAACCGGGGAGCTGTTTTTT
.	TRBV7-2	TRBD2	TRBJ2-3	CASSKRLAGGSTDTQYF	TGTGCCAGCAGCAAGCGACTAGCGGGGGGCAGCACAGATACGCAGTATTTT
.	TRBV21-1	.	TRBJ2-1	CARRTYNEQFF	TGTGCCAGGAGAACCTACAATGAGCAGTTCTTC
.	TRBV11-3	TRBD2	TRBJ2-2	CASSPAGGRDGELFF	TGTGCCAGCAGCCCAGCGGGAGGGCGGGACGGGGAGCTGTTTTTT
.	TRBV7-8	TRBD1	TRBJ1-2	CASSLGYRGYQNYGYTF	TGTGCCAGCAGCTTAGGATACAGGGGGTACCAAAACTATGGCTACACCTTC
.	TRBV9	TRBD1	TRBJ2-7	CASSPRDSYFYEQYF	TGTGCCAGCAGCCCCCGGGACAGCTATTTCTACGAGCAGTACTTC
.	TRBV6-5	TRBD2	TRBJ2-7	CASRGLALISYEQYF	TGTGCCAGCAGAGGACTAGCCCTCATCTCCTACGAGCAGTACTTC
few	TRBV27	.	TRBJ1-1	CASSLWAGAGYTEAFF	TGTGCCAGCAGTTTATGGGCAGGGGCAGGGTACACTGAAGCTTTCTTT
.	TRBV11-3	.	TRBJ2-5	CASSLMTNQETQYF	TGTGCCAGCAGTCTTATGACAAACCAAGAGACCCAGTACTTC
.	TRBV9	.	TRBJ2-5	CASSVGVQGRGETQYF	TGTGCCAGCAGCGTAGGGGTGCAGGGGAGGGGAGAGACCCAGTACTTC
.	TRBV7-8	TRBD1	TRBJ1-3	CASSSGQGPTKFSGNTIYF	TGTGCCAGCAGCTCCGGACAGGGGCCGACAAAGTTCTCTGGAAACACCATATATTTT
once	TRBV9	TRBD2	TRBJ2-7	CASSPRDYDYEQYF	TGTGCCAGCAGCCCCCGGGACTACGATTACGAGCAGTACTTC
.	TRBV6-5	.	TRBJ1-3	CASSPTGNGNTIYF	TGTGCCAGCAGCCCGACAGGCAATGGAAACACCATATATTTT
.	TRBV21-1	.	TRBJ2-7	CASSTTGATSSYEQYF	TGTGCCAGCAGCACCACAGGGGCCACGAGCTCCTACGAGCAGTACTTC
.	TRBV19	.	TRBJ2-5	CASSIGPGETQYF	TGTGCCAGTAGTATAGGTCCAGGAGAGACCCAGTACTTC
.	TRBV11-2	TRBD2	TRBJ2-7	CASSLAGGWNEQYF	TGTGCCAGCAGCCTAGCGGGAGGGTGGAACGAGCAGTACTTC
.	TRBV12-3/TRBV12-4	TRBD2	TRBJ2-3	CASSPLAADTQYF	TGTGCCAGCAGTCCACTAGCGGCAGATACGCAGTATTTT
few	TRBV29-1	TRBD1	TRBJ1-2	CSVNDRGGGYTF	TGCAGCGTTAATGACAGGGGCGGGGGCTACACCTTC
.	TRBV24-1	.	TRBJ1-5	CATSGQGLFQPQHF	TGTGCCACCAGCGGCCAGGGGCTTTTTCAGCCCCAGCATTTT
.	TRBV27	.	TRBJ1-2	CASSLEGEPNYGYTF	TGTGCCAGCAGTTTAGAGGGGGAACCGAACTATGGCTACACCTTC
.	TRBV27	TRBD1	TRBJ1-6	CASSQEHGQGNSPLHF	TGTGCCAGCAGCCAAGAACACGGACAGGGAAATTCACCCCTCCACTTT
.	TRBV5-5	.	TRBJ1-5	CASSLSLAFGQHF	TGTGCCAGCAGCTTGAGTTTGGCATTTGGCCAGCATTTT
.	TRBV28	TRBD1	TRBJ2-7	CASSSGQGANEQYF	TGTGCCAGCAGTTCGGGACAGGGGGCTAACGAGCAGTACTTC
.	TRBV6-2/TRBV6-3	.	TRBJ2-5	CASSYGQWFSQETQYF	TGTGCCAGCAGTTACGGGCAGTGGTTCTCTCAAGAGACCCAGTACTTC
once	TRBV11-2	TRBD1	TRBJ1-5	CASSPGDSLGQPQHF	TGTGCCAGCAGCCCGGGGGACAGTCTGGGTCAGCCCCAGCATTTT
few	TRBV19	.	TRBJ1-2	CASSSPPGETYGYTF	TGTGCCAGTAGTAGTCCACCAGGGGAAACCTATGGCTACACCTTC
.	TRBV7-9	.	TRBJ1-5	CASSLGEVGLGSNQPQHF	TGTGCCAGCAGCTTAGGAGAGGTTGGGTTAGGTAGCAATCAGCCCCAGCATTTT
.	TRBV19	TRBD2	TRBJ2-5	CASNNHRGGPETQYF	TGTGCCAGTAACAACCACCGGGGGGGCCCTGAGACCCAGTACTTC
once	TRBV2	TRBD1	TRBJ1-2	CASRNTGGSYGYTF	TGTGCCAGCAGGAACACAGGGGGCAGCTATGGCTACACCTTC
.	TRBV9	TRBD1	TRBJ2-2	CASGATGGYTGELFF	TGTGCCAGCGGGGCGACAGGGGGCTACACCGGGGAGCTGTTTTTT
.	TRBV5-1	.	TRBJ1-3	CASSLSPTGSGNTIYF	TGCGCCAGCAGCTTGTCCCCGACTGGCTCTGGAAACACCATATATTTT
.	TRBV5-1	TRBD2	TRBJ2-4	CASSFLLAGGPGAKNIQYF	TGCGCCAGCAGCTTCTTACTAGCGGGAGGGCCGGGGGCCAAAAACATTCAGTACTTC
once	TRBV28	.	TRBJ1-5	CASSPARGIVSNQPQHF	TGTGCCAGCAGTCCCGCGCGGGGGATCGTTAGCAATCAGCCCCAGCATTTT
medium-sized	TRBV10-1	TRBD1	TRBJ1-1	CASSEYTGVSTEAFF	TGCGCCAGCAGTGAGTACACAGGGGTGAGCACTGAAGCTTTCTTT
few	TRBV6-5	.	TRBJ2-7	CASSLDRYSYEQYF	TGTGCCAGCAGTCTTGACAGATATTCGTACGAGCAGTACTTC
.	TRBV14	.	TRBJ1-4	CASSLDRATNEKLFF	TGTGCCAGCAGCCTCGACAGAGCAACTAATGAAAAACTGTTTTTT
.	TRBV10-3	TRBD1	TRBJ1-2	CAVSSGDSLNYGYTF	TGTGCCGTCTCCTCCGGGGACAGCCTTAACTATGGCTACACCTTC
.	TRBV11-3	.	TRBJ2-7	CASSLGWEAAYEQYF	TGTGCCAGCAGCTTGGGATGGGAGGCGGCCTACGAGCAGTACTTC
.	TRBV11-2	TRBD1	TRBJ2-1	CASSLAALGTGKNEQFF	TGTGCCAGCAGCTTAGCAGCCTTGGGGACAGGGAAAAATGAGCAGTTCTTC
.	TRBV4-3	.	TRBJ1-2	CASSQDYSPDTYGYTF	TGCGCCAGCAGCCAAGATTACAGTCCAGACACCTATGGCTACACCTTC
.	TRBV6-5	TRBD2	TRBJ2-1	CASSLGTSVDEQFF	TGTGCCAGCAGTCTCGGGACTAGTGTCGATGAGCAGTTCTTC
many	TRBV2	.	TRBJ2-3	CASRGGALTDTQYF	TGTGCCAGCAGAGGGGGTGCTCTCACAGATACGCAGTATTTT